This T cell receptor (beta chain) derives from a study of control samples from healthy donors and cancer patients. Produced via immunoSEQ multiplex PCR; TCRdb's table is partial and in-frame only. The sample's table shows about 190,000 clones. V was cut by 8 bases and J by 8 bases, with 18 bases left in between. The germline gives CDR1 MNHEY, CDR2 SVGAGI. The CDR3 is 13 amino acids. The chain recombines TRBV6-5 with TRBJ1-2, with a tentative D call TRBD1 (5 bases). The sample taken for sequencing was blood. The receptor comes from a woman in her twenties or thirties in good health. CDR3 protein: CASSSGTGEGYTF. CDR3 bases: TGTGCCAGCTCCTCCGGGACCGGGGAGGGCTACACCTTC.